This is a list of T cell receptor beta chains from one sample in a study of human T cells and chemical hapten exposure. TCRdb passed the RACE reads through MiXCR, listing each CDR3 protein once. The sample has around 260,000 distinct CDR3 sequences, over 8% seen once. The sequencing used whole blood, collected in connection with sensitization to the hapten diphenylcyclopropenone (DPC). The receptors shown here come from a woman in her forties with alopecia areata. Some clones in this sample may be carry-over from other donors' samples. The CDR3 runs from the conserved cysteine through the conserved F or W.

>TRBV5-1|TRBJ1-3
CASSFTPPGRTSGNTIYF
>TRBV20-1|TRBJ1-6
CSAREQGADNSPLHF
>TRBV7-9|TRBJ2-5
CASSPTVQETQYF
>TRBV12-3/TRBV12-4|TRBJ1-5
CASTTRGGSNQPQHF
>TRBV6-2/TRBV6-3|TRBJ2-5
CASSYSVGAETQYF
>TRBV28|TRBJ2-6
CASRKGQGYANVLTF
>TRBV30|TRBJ2-7
CAWSVDLSPGFTYEQYF
>TRBV20-1|TRBJ2-7
CSAAGQGSYEQYF
>TRBV6-2/TRBV6-3|TRBJ2-6
CASSYAPAFPRSGANVLTF
>TRBV21-1|TRBJ1-5
CASRAGGGQPQHF
>TRBV6-5|TRBJ2-1
CASHYAGTSDEQFF
>TRBV20-1|TRBJ2-4
CSARQGADIQYF
>TRBV3-1|TRBJ2-7
CASSQDLVGEQYF
>TRBV20-1|TRBJ2-7
CSAAVTYEQYF
>TRBV9|TRBJ1-1
CASSVNARGGRDTEAFF
>TRBV6-6|TRBJ2-4
CASSPGTGRAKNIQYF
>TRBV7-9|TRBJ1-1
CASSPMTGDSREAFF
>TRBV20-1|TRBJ2-1
CSARRADTYNEQFF
>TRBV29-1|TRBJ2-6
CSVAQGTGANVLTF
>TRBV24-1|TRBJ2-2
CATRQENTGELFF
>TRBV5-1|TRBJ1-1
CASSESRPDTEAFF
>TRBV29-1|TRBJ2-1
CSALPSSYNEQFF
>TRBV29-1|TRBJ2-1
CSVAPRGEQFF
>TRBV6-1|TRBJ1-5
CASSKTPDQPQHF
>TRBV6-1|TRBJ1-4
CASSELGTGEEKLFF
>TRBV5-1|TRBJ2-7
CASSPRQGARYEQYF
>TRBV29-1|TRBJ2-2
CSVDGGYTGELFF
>TRBV6-5|TRBJ2-3
CASSYSLGTDTQYF
>TRBV9|TRBJ1-1
CASSANHMNTEAFF
>TRBV12-3/TRBV12-4|TRBJ1-4
CASSPWTGLEKLFF
>TRBV29-1|TRBJ1-2
CSVGREDYGYTF
>TRBV7-2|TRBJ2-3
CASSPFTDTQYF
>TRBV14|TRBJ1-5
CASSQSGDSNQPQHF